The 19 T cell receptor beta chains presented below share a single source sample, sequenced in a study of T cell changes during pregnancy in multiple sclerosis. Clones were read by immunoSEQ multiplex PCR, and TCRdb kept only the in-frame ones, dropping some. In the table there are about 66,000 clones, over 75% of which are singletons. The specimen comprised CD8+ T cells from peripheral blood mononuclear cells, sampled before pregnancy. The receptors shown here come from a female donor with multiple sclerosis, enrolled in a pregnancy study.

V usage is TRBV6-1 and J usage is TRBJ1-5; D is unresolved. This CDR3 has 17 residues. V was clipped by 0 bases and J by 2 bases, with 14 bases between them. The germline gives CDR1 MNHNS, CDR2 SASEGT. Here the CDR3 DNA reads TGTGCCAGCAGTGAAGCCCCAACCCTGTCGGGCAATCAGCCCCAGCATTTT. Its protein is CASSEAPTLSGNQPQHF.

The chain recombines TRBV7-2 with TRBJ2-1, with TRBD2 matching over 11 bases. The V and J ends lost 1 base and 4 bases, in that order; junction bases with no gene match: 3. The CDR3 totals 16 residues. Germline CDR1 reads SGHTA; CDR2 reads FQGNSA. This CDR3 reads CASSLVGTSGYNEQFF. Written as DNA, the CDR3 is TGTGCCAGCAGCTTAGTAGGGACTAGCGGATACAATGAGCAGTTCTTC.

This chain joins TRBV6-5 and TRBJ1-2; D is unresolved. Trimming left V 5 bases short and J 8 bases short, with 18 bases between. The CDR3 is made up of 14 amino acids. CDR1 MNHEY and CDR2 SVGAGI come from the germline V gene. This chain's CDR3 is CASSETGEAGGYTF. The CDR3 nucleotides read TGTGCCAGCAGTGAGACCGGGGAAGCCGGGGGCTACACCTTC.

V is TRBV10-2 and J is TRBJ2-3; possible D gene TRBD2, 6 bases. Germline loops: CDR1 WSHSY, CDR2 SAAADI. The ends were cut back, 0 bases at V and 4 bases at J, with 14 bases in the middle. CDR3 size: 16 residues. This CDR3 reads CASSESVLAVADTQYF. The CDR3 DNA reads as TGCGCCAGCAGTGAGTCGGTACTAGCAGTAGCAGATACGCAGTATTTT.

The chain is built from TRBV14 and TRBJ2-7; TRBD2 aligns across 7 bases. The CDR3 is made up of 11 amino acids. The germline CDR1 and CDR2 sequences are SGHDN and FVKESK. The V gene end was trimmed by 8 bases and the J gene end by 7 bases; junction bases not matched to a gene: 5. CDR3 residues: CASRGDEEQYF. As DNA, the CDR3 is TGTGCCAGCCGGGGGGATGAGGAGCAGTACTTC. The full variable domain, in which reference TRBV14 and TRBJ2-7 provide the parts outside the CDR3, is EAGVTQFPSHSVIEKGQTVTLRCDPISGHDNLYWYRRVMGKEIKFLLHFVKESKQDESGMPNNRFLAERTGGTYSTLKVQPAELEDSGVYFCASRGDEEQYFGPGTRLTVT.

V gene TRBV19 combines with J gene TRBJ2-1, with 10 nucleotides matching TRBD2. Germline-derived CDR1 and CDR2 are LNHDA and SQIVND (reference sequence). Trimming took 0 bases from V and 1 from J; bases not matched to a gene: 6. The CDR3 loop spans 18 amino acids. CDR3 coding DNA: TGTGCCAGTAGTATAGATCTAGCGGGGGAGGTATCCTACAATGAGCAGTTCTTC. Its translation: CASSIDLAGEVSYNEQFF.

This chain links TRBV19 with TRBJ2-7, with 9 bases identical to TRBD2. V was clipped by 5 bases and J by 2 bases; unmatched bases: 10. Germline values: CDR1 LNHDA, CDR2 SQIVND (reference sequence). CDR3 length equals 16 residues. The CDR3, as DNA: TGTGCCAGTAGTTCGTTCGCGGGGGGGGACGCCTACGAGCAGTACTTC. The encoded protein is CASSSFAGGDAYEQYF.

The chain is built from TRBV15 and TRBJ2-5, with 8 nucleotides matching TRBD1. The CDR3 is 14 amino acids. CDR1 is LNHNV and CDR2 is YYDKDF in the germline V gene (reference sequence). V dropped 3 bases and J dropped 3; count of bases not matched to a gene: 3. The CDR3 loop is CATSSLDREETQYF. In nucleotides, the CDR3 is TGTGCCACCAGCAGTCTGGACAGGGAAGAGACCCAGTACTTC.

CDR3 residues: CASSEGRGDLSSYEQYF. In DNA, the CDR3 is TGTGCCAGCAGTGAGGGTCGCGGGGACTTGAGCTCCTACGAGCAGTACTTC. The chain employs TRBV2 and TRBJ2-7; maybe TRBD2 (6 bases). Germline assignment: CDR1 SNHLY and CDR2 FYNNEI. CDR3 size: 17 residues. The germline V and J ends were trimmed by 3 bases and 0 bases, with 18 bases remaining between them. Looking up the rest from reference TRBV2 and TRBJ2-7 gives the full variable domain: EPEVTQTPSHQVTQMGQEVILRCVPISNHLYFYWYRQILGQKVEFLVSFYNNEISEKSEIFDDQFSVERPDGSNFTLKIRSTKLEDSAMYFCASSEGRGDLSSYEQYFGPGTRLTVT.

This sequence joins TRBV27 and TRBJ2-1; 9 nucleotides agree with TRBD1. The V gene's germline CDR1 is MNHEY and CDR2 SMNVEV (reference sequence). CDR3 length equals 14 residues. Trimming cost V 5 bases and J 9 bases; bases outside gene matches: 8. The CDR3 coding sequence is TGTGCCAGCAGTCAAAGGGACAGGGTAGGTGAGCAGTTCTTC. Translation: CASSQRDRVGEQFF.

The chain uses TRBV4-1 and TRBJ1-1; weak D call: TRBD1 (6 bases). The germline V gene encodes CDR1 MGHRA and CDR2 YSYEKL. V shed 2 bases and J shed 1 base, with 17 bases lying between them. There are 17 residues in the CDR3. DNA for the CDR3: TGCGCCAGCAGCCAACCCACCCTGACAGGAGAGAACACTGAAGCTTTCTTT. Protein sequence: CASSQPTLTGENTEAFF.

The rearrangement uses TRBV7-9 and TRBJ1-1; D uncertain. There are 10 residues in the CDR3. Germline lookup yields CDR1 SEHNR and CDR2 FQNEAQ (reference sequence). The V and J ends lost 8 bases and 8 bases respectively, with 9 bases between them. CDR3 in amino acids: CASGGPEAFF. CDR3 bases: TGTGCCAGCGGTGGGCCCGAAGCTTTCTTT. Supplemented by reference TRBV7-9 and TRBJ1-1, the full variable domain reads DTGVSQNPRHKITKRGQNVTFRCDPISEHNRLYWYRQTLGQGPEFLTYFQNEAQLEKSRLLSDRFSAERPKGSFSTLEIQRTEQGDSAMYLCASGGPEAFFGQGTRLTVV.

The CDR3 DNA is TGTGCCAGCAGCGTAGAGGGGTCTGGGGATGAAAAACTGTTTTTT. This gives the protein CASSVEGSGDEKLFF. The V and J genes are TRBV9 and TRBJ1-4; D is possibly TRBD1 (5 bases). Between the trimmed V and J ends, which lost 0 bases and 6 bases, there was a span of 12 bases. Germline assignment: CDR1 SGDLS and CDR2 YYNGEE. The CDR3 length is 15 residues.

The sample holds one count of this clone. V and J are TRBV7-8 and TRBJ2-1; no clear D. From germline, CDR1 is SGHVS and CDR2 FQNEAQ. This CDR3 contains 12 residues. The ends were cut back, 1 base at V and 6 bases at J, with 4 bases in the middle. For the CDR3, the DNA is TGTGCCAGCAGCTTAGAGCTCAATGAGCAGTTCTTC. It translates to CASSLELNEQFF.

The genes are TRBV4-1 and TRBJ2-1; the D gene is possibly TRBD2 (6 bases). Germline loops: CDR1 MGHRA, CDR2 YSYEKL. The length of the CDR3 is 15 residues. Trimming cost V 6 bases and J 9 bases, with 21 bases left between them. CDR3 residues: CASRLMPGEAGEQFF. The CDR3, as DNA: TGCGCCAGCAGGTTGATGCCGGGGGAGGCGGGTGAGCAGTTCTTC.

This chain connects TRBV11-3 to TRBJ2-5; D is unclear. Per the germline V gene, CDR1 is SGHNT and CDR2 is YENEEA. The CDR3 runs 14 residues. The ends were cut back, 0 bases at V and 5 bases at J, with 10 bases in the middle. The CDR3 bases are TGTGCCAGCAGCTTAGAGGCAGAAACGGAGACCCAGTACTTC. It encodes CASSLEAETETQYF.

This rearrangement joins TRBV7-6 to TRBJ2-2; 8 bases fit TRBD2. Germline V gene lookup returns CDR1 SGHVS and CDR2 FNYEAQ. Losses at the gene ends were 5 bases for V and 8 bases for J; bases not matched to a gene: 4. The CDR3 contains 13 residues. CDR3 region: CASSRGGTGELFF. The CDR3 DNA follows: TGTGCCAGCAGCCGGGGGGGTACTGGGGAGCTGTTTTTT.

The V call is TRBV27, the J call TRBJ2-1; tentative D call: TRBD2 (6 bases). Per germline, CDR1 MNHEY and CDR2 SMNVEV (reference sequence). CDR3 length: 17 residues. The V and J ends lost 0 bases and 7 bases respectively, with 19 bases between them. This CDR3 is CASSLSRTTASFNEQFF. The CDR3 DNA reads TGTGCCAGCAGTTTATCCCGGACTACGGCTTCGTTTAATGAGCAGTTCTTC.

V and J are TRBV19 and TRBJ1-2, with D possibly matching TRBD1 (5 bases). Between the trimmed V and J ends, which lost 5 bases and 7 bases, there was a span of 14 bases. This CDR3 has 13 residues. Germline V gene sequence: CDR1 LNHDA, CDR2 SQIVND (reference sequence). CDR3 sequence reads: CASSPRTNRGYTF. The CDR3 DNA reads as TGTGCCAGTAGTCCCCGGACAAATCGTGGCTACACCTTC.